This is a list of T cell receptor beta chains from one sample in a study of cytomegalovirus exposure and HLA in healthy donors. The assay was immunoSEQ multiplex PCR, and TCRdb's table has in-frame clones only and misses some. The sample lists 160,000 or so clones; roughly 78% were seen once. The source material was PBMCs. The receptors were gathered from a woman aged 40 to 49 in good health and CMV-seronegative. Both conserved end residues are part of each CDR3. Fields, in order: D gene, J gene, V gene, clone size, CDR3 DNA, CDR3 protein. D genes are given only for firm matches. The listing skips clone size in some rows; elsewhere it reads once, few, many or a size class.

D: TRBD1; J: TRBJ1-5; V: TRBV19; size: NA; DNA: TGTGCCAGTAGTATCAACATAGGGGGCGGCGGTCAGCCCCAGCATTTT; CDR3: CASSINIGGGGQPQHF
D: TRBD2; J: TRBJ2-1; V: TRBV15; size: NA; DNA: TGTGCCACCTCCGGGACTAGCGGGGTCGATGAGCAGTTCTTC; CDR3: CATSGTSGVDEQFF
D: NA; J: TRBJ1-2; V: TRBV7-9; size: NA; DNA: TGTGCCAGCAGCTCTATGACTGAAAACTATGGCTACACCTTC; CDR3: CASSSMTENYGYTF
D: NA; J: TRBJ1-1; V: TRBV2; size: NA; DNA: TGTGCCAGCAGTGAACGGTGGAACACTGAAGCTTTCTTT; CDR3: CASSERWNTEAFF
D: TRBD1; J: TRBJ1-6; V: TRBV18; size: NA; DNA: TGTGCCAGCTCACCACTTGGGACAGGGGACTCACCCCTCCACTTT; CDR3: CASSPLGTGDSPLHF
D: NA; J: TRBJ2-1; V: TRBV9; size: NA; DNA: TGTGCCAGCAGCGCCACCACTAGCATGAGGTCAAGTGAGCAGTTCTTC; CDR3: CASSATTSMRSSEQFF
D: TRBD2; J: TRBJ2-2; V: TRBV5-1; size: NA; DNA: TGCGCCAGCAGCGCGGGACTAGCGGGGGGACTCACCGGGGAGCTGTTTTTT; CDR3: CASSAGLAGGLTGELFF
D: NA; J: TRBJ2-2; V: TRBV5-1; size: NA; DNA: TGCGCCAGCAGCTTTTCTTCCGGGGAGCTGTTTTTT; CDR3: CASSFSSGELFF
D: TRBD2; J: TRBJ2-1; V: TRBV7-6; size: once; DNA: TGTGCCAGCAGCGGAGTGGGACTAGCGGGGGGATACAATGAGCAGTTCTTC; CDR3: CASSGVGLAGGYNEQFF
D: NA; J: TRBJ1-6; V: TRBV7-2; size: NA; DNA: TGTGCCAGCAGCCAGCGGGGGCCACCCCTCCACTTT; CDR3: CASSQRGPPLHF
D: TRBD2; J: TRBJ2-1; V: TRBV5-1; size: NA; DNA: TGCGCCAGCAGCCTAGGGCTAGCGGATTACAATGAGCAGTTCTTC; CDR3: CASSLGLADYNEQFF
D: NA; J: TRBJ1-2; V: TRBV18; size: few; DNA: TGTGCCAGCTCACCCAGGATCTATGGCTACACCTTC; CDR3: CASSPRIYGYTF
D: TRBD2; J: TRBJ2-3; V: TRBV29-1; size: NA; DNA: TGCAGCGTGACCCCCCCCAGCGGGGGGGCAGATACGCAGTATTTT; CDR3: CSVTPPSGGADTQYF
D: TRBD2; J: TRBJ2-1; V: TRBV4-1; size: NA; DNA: TGCGCCAGCAGCCAAGCAGCGGGGGGTTACCGGGAGCAGTTCTTC; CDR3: CASSQAAGGYREQFF
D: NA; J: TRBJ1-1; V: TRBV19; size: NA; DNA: TGTGCCAGTGTTATAAGGGCGGGGGGCATCACTGAAGCTTTCTTT; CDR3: CASVIRAGGITEAFF
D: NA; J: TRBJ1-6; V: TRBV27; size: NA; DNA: TGTGCCAGCAGTTTATTGACACGGCAGTCACCCCTCCACTTT; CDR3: CASSLLTRQSPLHF
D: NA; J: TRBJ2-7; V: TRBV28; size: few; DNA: TGTGCCAGCTCCCCACAAAATCCCCCCGAGCAGTACTTC; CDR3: CASSPQNPPEQYF
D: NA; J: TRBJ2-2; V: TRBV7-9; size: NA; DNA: TGTGCCAGCAGCGACGAGGGAAACACCGGGGAGCTGTTTTTT; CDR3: CASSDEGNTGELFF
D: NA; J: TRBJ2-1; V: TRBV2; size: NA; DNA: TGTGCCAGCAGTGTATCCGGGAGATATTACAATGAGCAGTTCTTC; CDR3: CASSVSGRYYNEQFF
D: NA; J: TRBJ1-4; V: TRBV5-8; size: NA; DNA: TGTGCCAGCAGCTTGGGTTGGCGGCGGAATGAAAAACTGTTTTTT; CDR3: CASSLGWRRNEKLFF
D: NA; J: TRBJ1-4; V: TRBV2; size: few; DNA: TGTGCCAGCAGTTATAGTAATGAAAAACTGTTTTTT; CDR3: CASSYSNEKLFF
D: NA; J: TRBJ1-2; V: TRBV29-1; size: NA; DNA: TGCAGCGTCGGAGGGAACTCTGGATTATTGCATGGCTACACCTTC; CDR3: CSVGGNSGLLHGYTF
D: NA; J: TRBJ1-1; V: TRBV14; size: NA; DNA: TGTGCCAGCAAGATTTCGGTGAACACTGAAGCTTTCTTT; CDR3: CASKISVNTEAFF
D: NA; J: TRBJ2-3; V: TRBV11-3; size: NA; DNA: TGTGCCAGCAGTTCCGGGGACACAGATACGCAGTATTTT; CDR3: CASSSGDTDTQYF
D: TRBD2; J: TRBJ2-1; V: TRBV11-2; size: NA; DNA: TGTGCCAGCAGCCCTCTAAGGGGGGGGCGGGGGGCCTACAATGAGCAGTTCTTC; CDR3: CASSPLRGGRGAYNEQFF
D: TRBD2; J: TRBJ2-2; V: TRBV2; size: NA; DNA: TGTGCCAGGGGACTAGCGGGGAGCGCCGGGGAGCTGTTTTTT; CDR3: CARGLAGSAGELFF
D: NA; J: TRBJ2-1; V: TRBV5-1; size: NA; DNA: TGCGCCAGCAGCTTGCTGGGGGCGGACAATGAGCAGTTCTTC; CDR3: CASSLLGADNEQFF
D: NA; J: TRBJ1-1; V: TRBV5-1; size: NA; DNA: TGCGCCAGCAGCTTAGGCGGGGACACTGAAGCTTTCTTT; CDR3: CASSLGGDTEAFF
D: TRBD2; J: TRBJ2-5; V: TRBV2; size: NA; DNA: TGTGCCAGCAACATGGGGACTAGCGGGTTCCAAGAGACCCAGTACTTC; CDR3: CASNMGTSGFQETQYF
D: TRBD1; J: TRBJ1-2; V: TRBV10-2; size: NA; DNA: TGCGCCAGCAGCGCAGGGGGCGAAAACTATGGCTACACCTTC; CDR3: CASSAGGENYGYTF
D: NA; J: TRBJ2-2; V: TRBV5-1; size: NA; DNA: TGCGCCAGCAGCCCCACTAGAACCGGGGAGCTGTTTTTT; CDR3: CASSPTRTGELFF
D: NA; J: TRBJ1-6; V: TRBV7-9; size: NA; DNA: TGTGCCAGCAGCATTGGCGACGGACTAAATCCACCCCTCCACTTT; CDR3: CASSIGDGLNPPLHF
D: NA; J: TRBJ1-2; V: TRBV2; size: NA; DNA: TGTGCCAGCAGGCGATTCTATTTAGAAAATGGCTACACCTTC; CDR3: CASRRFYLENGYTF
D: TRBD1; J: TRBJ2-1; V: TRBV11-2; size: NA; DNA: TGTGCCAGCAACTTTTCTTTTGGGACAGGGCCGTACAATGAGCAGTTCTTC; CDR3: CASNFSFGTGPYNEQFF
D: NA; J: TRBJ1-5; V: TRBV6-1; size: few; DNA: TGTGCCAGCAGCGGTGTCCTCGATCAGCCCCAGCATTTT; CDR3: CASSGVLDQPQHF
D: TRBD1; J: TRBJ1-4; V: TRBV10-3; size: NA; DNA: TGTGCCATCAGTGATAGTTCTACAGGGGATGAAAAACTGTTTTTT; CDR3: CAISDSSTGDEKLFF
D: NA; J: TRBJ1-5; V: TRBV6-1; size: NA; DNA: TGTGCCAGCAGTGAGTTCGTCGATCAGCCCCAGCATTTT; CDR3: CASSEFVDQPQHF
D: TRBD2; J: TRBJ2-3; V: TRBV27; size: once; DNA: TGTGCCAGCCTAAGAGCAGCGGGGGGTCAAGATACGCAGTATTTT; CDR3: CASLRAAGGQDTQYF
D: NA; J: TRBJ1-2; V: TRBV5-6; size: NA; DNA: TGTGCCAGCAGCTTGCCCGGGTACCCTAGCACCTTC; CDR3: CASSLPGYPSTF
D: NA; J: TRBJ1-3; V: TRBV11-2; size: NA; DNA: TGTGCCAGCAGCCATACAGTGGACACCATATATTTT; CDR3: CASSHTVDTIYF
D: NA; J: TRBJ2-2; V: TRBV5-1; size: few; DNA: TGCGCCAGCGGAGGGGCAGTTGACACCGGGGAGCTGTTTTTT; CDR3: CASGGAVDTGELFF
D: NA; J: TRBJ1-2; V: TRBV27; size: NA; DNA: TGTGCCAGCAGTCTGGACAGCCTCTATGGCTACACCTTC; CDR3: CASSLDSLYGYTF
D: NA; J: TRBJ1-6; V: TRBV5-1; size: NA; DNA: TGCGCCAGCAGCTTGGCGGGGATCAATAATTCACCCCTCCACTTT; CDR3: CASSLAGINNSPLHF
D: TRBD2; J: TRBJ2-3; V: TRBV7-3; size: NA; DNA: TGTGCCAGCAGCTTAGGCGGGGGGTCAGATACGCAGTATTTT; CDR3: CASSLGGGSDTQYF
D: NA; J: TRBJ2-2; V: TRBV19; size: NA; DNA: TGTGCCAGTAGTATAGGGCCCACCGGGGAGCTGTTTTTT; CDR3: CASSIGPTGELFF
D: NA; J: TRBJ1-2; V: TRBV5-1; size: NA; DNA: TGCGCCAGCAGCCTGCGGGAGGGACCGACCTATGGCTACACCTTC; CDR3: CASSLREGPTYGYTF
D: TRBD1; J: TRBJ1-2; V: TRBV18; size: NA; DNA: TGTGCCAGCTCACCCGACGGACAGGGCGTTTTTGGCTACACCTTC; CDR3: CASSPDGQGVFGYTF
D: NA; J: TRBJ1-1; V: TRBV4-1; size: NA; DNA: TGCGCCAGCAGCCAAGCTAAGGGGGAAGCTTTCTTT; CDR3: CASSQAKGEAFF
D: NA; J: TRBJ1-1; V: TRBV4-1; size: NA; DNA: TGCGCCAGCAGCCAAGGGCACGGGGGAGGCACTGAAGCTTTCTTT; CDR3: CASSQGHGGGTEAFF
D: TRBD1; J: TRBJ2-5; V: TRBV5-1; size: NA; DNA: TGCGCCAGCAGCTTGGAGGGGACAGGGGCCGCCCGCAGACAGACCCAGTACTTC; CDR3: CASSLEGTGAARRQTQYF
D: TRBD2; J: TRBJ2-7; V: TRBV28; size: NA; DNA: TGTGCCAGCAGTTTACCGGGACTAGCGGGGGGTGAGCAGTACTTC; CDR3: CASSLPGLAGGEQYF
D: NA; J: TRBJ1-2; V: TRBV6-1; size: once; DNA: TGTGCCAGCAGTGTCGAAGGGGCAGGTGGCTACACCTTC; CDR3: CASSVEGAGGYTF
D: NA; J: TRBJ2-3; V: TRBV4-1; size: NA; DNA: TGCGCCAGCAGCCAAGATGAGTACACAGATACGCAGTATTTT; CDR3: CASSQDEYTDTQYF
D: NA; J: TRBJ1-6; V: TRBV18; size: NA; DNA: TGTGCCAGCTCACCGAGGAGGGAGAATTCACCCCTCCACTTT; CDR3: CASSPRRENSPLHF
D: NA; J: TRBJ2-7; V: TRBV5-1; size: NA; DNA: TGCGCCAGCAGCTTGGGGCCAGGGTTTACCTACGAGCAGTACTTC; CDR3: CASSLGPGFTYEQYF
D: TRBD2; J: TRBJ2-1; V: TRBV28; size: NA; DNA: TGTGCTTGGCGACTTCCGCTAGCGGGGGCCCAAAAGCAGTTCTTC; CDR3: CAWRLPLAGAQKQFF
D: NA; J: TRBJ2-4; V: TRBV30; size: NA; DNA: TGTGCCTGGAGTGTTCGTGTAGCCAAAAACATTCAGTACTTC; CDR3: CAWSVRVAKNIQYF